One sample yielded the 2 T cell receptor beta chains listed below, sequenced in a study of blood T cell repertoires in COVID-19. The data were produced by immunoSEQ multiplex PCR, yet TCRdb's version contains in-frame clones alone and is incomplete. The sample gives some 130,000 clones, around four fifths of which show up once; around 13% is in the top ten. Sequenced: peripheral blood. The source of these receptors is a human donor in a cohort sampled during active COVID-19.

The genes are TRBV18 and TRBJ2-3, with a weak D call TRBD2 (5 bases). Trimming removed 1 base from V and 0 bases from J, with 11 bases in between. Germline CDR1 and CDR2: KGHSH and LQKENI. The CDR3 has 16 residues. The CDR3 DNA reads TGTGCCAGCTCACCACAGGGCAGGACTAGCACAGATACGCAGTATTTT. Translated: CASSPQGRTSTDTQYF.

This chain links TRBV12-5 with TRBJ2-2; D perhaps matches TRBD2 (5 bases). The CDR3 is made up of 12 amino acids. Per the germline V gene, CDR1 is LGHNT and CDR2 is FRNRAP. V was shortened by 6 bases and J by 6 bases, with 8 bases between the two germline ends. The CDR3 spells CASGEEAGELFF. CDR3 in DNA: TGTGCTAGTGGGGAGGAGGCCGGGGAGCTGTTTTTT.